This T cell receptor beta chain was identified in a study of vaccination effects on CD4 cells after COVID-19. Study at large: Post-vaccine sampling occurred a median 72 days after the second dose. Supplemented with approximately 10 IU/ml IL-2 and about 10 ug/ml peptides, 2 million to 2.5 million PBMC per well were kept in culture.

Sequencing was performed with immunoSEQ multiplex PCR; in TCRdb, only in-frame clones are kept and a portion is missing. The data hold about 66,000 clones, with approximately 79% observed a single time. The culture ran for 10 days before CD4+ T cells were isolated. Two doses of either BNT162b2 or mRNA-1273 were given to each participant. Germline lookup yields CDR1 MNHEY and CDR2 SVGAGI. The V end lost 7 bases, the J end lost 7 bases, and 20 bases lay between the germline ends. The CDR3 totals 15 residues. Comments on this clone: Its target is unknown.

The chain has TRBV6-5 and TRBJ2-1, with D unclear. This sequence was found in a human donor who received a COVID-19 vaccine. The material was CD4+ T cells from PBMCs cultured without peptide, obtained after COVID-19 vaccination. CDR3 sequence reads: CASMERELSANEQFF. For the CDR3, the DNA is TGTGCCAGCATGGAAAGGGAATTGTCCGCAAATGAGCAGTTCTTC.